The rows below give T cell receptor beta chains drawn from one sample of a study of cytomegalovirus exposure and HLA in healthy donors. The repertoire was sequenced with immunoSEQ multiplex PCR; TCRdb's copy has only in-frame clones and lacks some. The sample shows 200,000 to 250,000 clones, around 80% of them seen only once. The sample comprised PBMCs. The source of these receptors is a woman aged 35 to 49 in good health and CMV-seronegative. Both conserved end residues are part of each CDR3. Fields, in order: D gene, J gene, V gene, CDR3 length, clone size, CDR3 DNA, CDR3 protein. D genes are given only for firm matches. Expanded clones are given a class, and other clones once, few, many or no size at all.

d_gene: TRBD1
j_gene: TRBJ1-1
v_gene: TRBV10-3
len: 14
abundance: -
CDR3nt: TGTGCCATCACCCTGACAGGGGGTAGCACTGAAGCTTTCTTT
CDR3aa: CAITLTGGSTEAFF

d_gene: TRBD2
j_gene: TRBJ2-7
v_gene: TRBV6-1
len: 13
abundance: -
CDR3nt: TGTGCCAGCGCCCATAGCGGGGTGTACGAGCAGTACTTC
CDR3aa: CASAHSGVYEQYF

d_gene: TRBD1
j_gene: TRBJ2-3
v_gene: TRBV5-4
len: 13
abundance: -
CDR3nt: TGTGCCAGCAGCTTCCGACAGGGCGATACGCAGTATTTT
CDR3aa: CASSFRQGDTQYF

d_gene: -
j_gene: TRBJ1-4
v_gene: TRBV7-9
len: 13
abundance: -
CDR3nt: TGTGCCAGCAAGACAAACGGGGGAGAAAAACTGTTTTTT
CDR3aa: CASKTNGGEKLFF

d_gene: TRBD2
j_gene: TRBJ2-1
v_gene: TRBV9
len: 16
abundance: -
CDR3nt: TGTGCCAGCAGCGTCGGACTAGCGGGGGTAGGGAATGAGCAGTTCTTC
CDR3aa: CASSVGLAGVGNEQFF

d_gene: -
j_gene: TRBJ2-3
v_gene: TRBV7-8
len: 13
abundance: -
CDR3nt: TGTGCCAGCGAACAGGGACGGCCTGATACGCAGTATTTT
CDR3aa: CASEQGRPDTQYF

d_gene: -
j_gene: TRBJ1-5
v_gene: TRBV5-4
len: 17
abundance: -
CDR3nt: TGTGCCAGCAGCTTGGGTTCCGGGGGGGGACCGGATCAGCCCCAGCATTTT
CDR3aa: CASSLGSGGGPDQPQHF

d_gene: -
j_gene: TRBJ1-4
v_gene: TRBV9
len: 16
abundance: once
CDR3nt: TGTGCCAGCAGCGTAGGCGTCGGGGAAAAAAATGAAAAACTGTTTTTT
CDR3aa: CASSVGVGEKNEKLFF

d_gene: -
j_gene: TRBJ1-3
v_gene: TRBV5-6
len: 14
abundance: -
CDR3nt: TGTGCCAGCAGCTTATACGGGTCGGGAAACACCATATATTTT
CDR3aa: CASSLYGSGNTIYF

d_gene: TRBD1
j_gene: TRBJ2-7
v_gene: TRBV19
len: 15
abundance: once
CDR3nt: TGTGCCAGTAGTATTAGGTCAGGGGGATCCTACGAGCAGTACTTC
CDR3aa: CASSIRSGGSYEQYF

d_gene: -
j_gene: TRBJ1-3
v_gene: TRBV5-4
len: 16
abundance: -
CDR3nt: TGTGCCAGCAGCTTTCAAAGGGGAGGAGGCGGAAACACCATATATTTT
CDR3aa: CASSFQRGGGGNTIYF

d_gene: TRBD1
j_gene: TRBJ2-7
v_gene: TRBV7-9
len: 16
abundance: -
CDR3nt: TGTTCCAGCAGCTCCAGTGACAGGGGGCGATCCTACGAGCAGTACTTC
CDR3aa: CSSSSSDRGRSYEQYF

d_gene: TRBD2
j_gene: TRBJ2-2
v_gene: TRBV4-2
len: 16
abundance: many
CDR3nt: TGTGCCAGCAGCCCGGGGACTAAATCCTCCACCGGGGAGCTGTTTTTT
CDR3aa: CASSPGTKSSTGELFF

d_gene: TRBD1
j_gene: TRBJ2-7
v_gene: TRBV6-1
len: 13
abundance: -
CDR3nt: TGTGCCGTTCGGGACAGGGTAATTGACGAGCAGTACTTC
CDR3aa: CAVRDRVIDEQYF

d_gene: TRBD2
j_gene: TRBJ2-7
v_gene: TRBV5-1
len: 16
abundance: -
CDR3nt: TGCGCCAGCAGCTTGGGAACTAGCGGGGGGGCTGACGAGCAGTACTTC
CDR3aa: CASSLGTSGGADEQYF

d_gene: -
j_gene: TRBJ1-1
v_gene: TRBV18
len: 13
abundance: -
CDR3nt: TGTGCCAGCTCGGGAGATCGGAACACTGAAGCTTTCTTT
CDR3aa: CASSGDRNTEAFF

d_gene: TRBD1
j_gene: TRBJ2-2
v_gene: TRBV9
len: 18
abundance: -
CDR3nt: TGTGCCAGCAGCCCCCGAAGACGGCAGGGGGTTGGTACCGGGGAGCTGTTTTTT
CDR3aa: CASSPRRRQGVGTGELFF

d_gene: -
j_gene: TRBJ2-7
v_gene: TRBV30
len: 11
abundance: -
CDR3nt: TGTGCCTGGAGTGATACAGGGGAGCAGTACTTC
CDR3aa: CAWSDTGEQYF

d_gene: -
j_gene: TRBJ1-5
v_gene: TRBV6-5
len: 15
abundance: once
CDR3nt: TGTGCCAGCAGTTACCCGGACAGTGACAATCAGCCCCAGCATTTT
CDR3aa: CASSYPDSDNQPQHF

d_gene: -
j_gene: TRBJ2-3
v_gene: TRBV5-1
len: 14
abundance: -
CDR3nt: TGCGCCAGCAGCTTGACAGGCCTTACAGATACGCAGTATTTT
CDR3aa: CASSLTGLTDTQYF

d_gene: TRBD2
j_gene: TRBJ2-7
v_gene: TRBV29-1
len: 13
abundance: -
CDR3nt: TGCAGCGTTGAAGGGACTAGGGGCTACGAGCAGTACTTC
CDR3aa: CSVEGTRGYEQYF

d_gene: -
j_gene: TRBJ1-2
v_gene: TRBV6-1
len: 15
abundance: -
CDR3nt: TGTGCCAGCAGTGGCCTGACAGAGGGGGGGCATGGCTACACCTTC
CDR3aa: CASSGLTEGGHGYTF

d_gene: -
j_gene: TRBJ1-2
v_gene: TRBV10-3
len: 17
abundance: -
CDR3nt: TGTGCCATCAGTGTAGTCGGGGAGGGCAGAAGAACGTATGGCTACACCTTC
CDR3aa: CAISVVGEGRRTYGYTF

d_gene: TRBD2
j_gene: TRBJ2-7
v_gene: TRBV4-2
len: 16
abundance: -
CDR3nt: TGTGCCAGCAGCGAAACTGCGGGACTAGCTTCTGACGAGCAGTACTTC
CDR3aa: CASSETAGLASDEQYF

d_gene: TRBD2
j_gene: TRBJ2-7
v_gene: TRBV15
len: 13
abundance: few
CDR3nt: TGTGCCACCAGCAGGTTCTCGGGGGGCGAGCAGTACTTC
CDR3aa: CATSRFSGGEQYF

d_gene: -
j_gene: TRBJ1-3
v_gene: TRBV4-3
len: 16
abundance: -
CDR3nt: TGCGCCAGCAGCCCCACCGGAGTCATCTCTGGAAACACCATATATTTT
CDR3aa: CASSPTGVISGNTIYF